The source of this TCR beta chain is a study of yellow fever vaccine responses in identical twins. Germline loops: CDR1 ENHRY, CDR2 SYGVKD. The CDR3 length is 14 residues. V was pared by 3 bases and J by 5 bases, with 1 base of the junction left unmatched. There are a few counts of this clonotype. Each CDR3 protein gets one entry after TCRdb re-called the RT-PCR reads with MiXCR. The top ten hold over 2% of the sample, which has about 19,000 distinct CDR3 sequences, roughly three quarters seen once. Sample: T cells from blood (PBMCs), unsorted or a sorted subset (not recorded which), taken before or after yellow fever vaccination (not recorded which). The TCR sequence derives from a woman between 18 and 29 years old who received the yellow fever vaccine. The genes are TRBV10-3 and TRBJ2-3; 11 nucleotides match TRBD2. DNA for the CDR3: TGTGCCATCAGTGAAGGGACTAGCGGAGATACGCAGTATTTT. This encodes CAISEGTSGDTQYF.